Listed below are T cell receptor beta chains from one sample, sequenced in a study of blood T cell repertoires in COVID-19. Sequencing used immunoSEQ multiplex PCR; TCRdb keeps in-frame clones, though not all of them. The table has about 330,000 clones, approximately 86% seen once. The sequenced sample was peripheral blood. Receptor source: a man aged 25 to 40 with COVID-19, enrolled during active disease. Each CDR3 is given with its conserved first and last residue. D genes are given only for firm matches. The listing skips clone size in some rows; elsewhere it reads once, few, many or a size class.

NA	TRBV19	once	TRBJ1-2	TGTGCCAGTAGCAGGGGTAACTATGGCTACACCTTC	CASSRGNYGYTF
TRBD1	TRBV18	NA	TRBJ1-1	TGTGCCAGCTCAGGACAGGGGCAGTGGAACACTGAAGCTTTCTTT	CASSGQGQWNTEAFF
NA	TRBV7-6	NA	TRBJ2-6	TGTGCCAGCAGCCTCCACCGAGACAACTCTGGGGCCAACGTCCTGACTTTC	CASSLHRDNSGANVLTF
TRBD1	TRBV5-1	NA	TRBJ2-6	TGCGCCAGCAGCTTGCTAGTCTCCAGGGGGCCTGGGGCCAACGTCCTGACTTTC	CASSLLVSRGPGANVLTF
TRBD2	TRBV7-2	once	TRBJ2-5	TGTGCCAGCAGCTTAATACGGGGGGGCCAAGAGACCCAGTACTTC	CASSLIRGGQETQYF
NA	TRBV9	NA	TRBJ1-5	TGTGCCAGCAGCAACTCTGGGAGGCCGGATCAGCCCCAGCATTTT	CASSNSGRPDQPQHF
NA	TRBV7-9	NA	TRBJ1-1	TGTGCCAGCAGGTATCCCGGGGGGAACACTGAAGCTTTCTTT	CASRYPGGNTEAFF
NA	TRBV6-1	NA	TRBJ2-7	TGTGCCAGCAGTGAAGCACCCCTCGGAGTGCGGGAGCAGTACTTC	CASSEAPLGVREQYF
NA	TRBV28	once	TRBJ2-7	TGTGCCAGCAGCACGACTCCCTCCTACGAGCAGTACTTC	CASSTTPSYEQYF
NA	TRBV5-4	NA	TRBJ2-4	TGTGCCAGCAGCTTCGGGGGTTGGAGCATTCAGTACTTC	CASSFGGWSIQYF
NA	TRBV5-8	NA	TRBJ2-2	TGTGCCAGCAGCGCGCTCTTCACCGGGGAGCTGTTTTTT	CASSALFTGELFF
NA	TRBV7-2	NA	TRBJ2-7	TGTGCCAGCAGCTTGCTAGCGTCCCAATTCTACGAGCAGTACTTC	CASSLLASQFYEQYF
TRBD1	TRBV6-5	NA	TRBJ1-3	TGTGCCAGCAGTTACGAACGACAGGGTCTTGGAAACACCATATATTTT	CASSYERQGLGNTIYF